The rows below give T cell receptor beta chains drawn from one sample of a study of T cell repertoires in cytomegalovirus infection. These TCRs' antigens remain unknown. TCRdb re-called the reads with MiXCR, one entry per CDR3 protein. The sample has approximately 110,000 distinct CDR3 sequences; over 25% are singletons. The sample consisted of CD8+ T cells from cultured PBMCs, taken from culture after CMV antigen stimulation. The receptor source for this set is a human donor in good health (CMV status not recorded). Some clones in this sample may be carry-over from other donors' samples. Both conserved end residues are part of each CDR3. The D gene is left open where the match is weak. Size is omitted from some rows. Given values are once, few, many or a class for expanded clones.

V gene	J gene	D gene	clone size	CDR3 length	CDR3 protein	CDR3 DNA
TRBV7-2	TRBJ1-2	TRBD1	many	15	CASSYETGSDYGYTF	TGTGCCAGCAGCTATGAGACAGGGTCAGACTATGGCTACACCTTC
TRBV28	TRBJ2-1	TRBD2	NA	16	CASEGPAGPKGNEQFF	TGTGCCAGCGAGGGGCCAGCGGGGCCTAAGGGGAATGAGCAGTTCTTC
TRBV12-3/TRBV12-4	TRBJ2-3	TRBD2	NA	14	CASFRGGRTDTQYF	TGTGCCAGCTTCCGGGGGGGGCGGACAGATACGCAGTATTTT
TRBV6-6	TRBJ1-6	TRBD1	NA	16	CASRPGQGITNSPLHF	TGTGCCAGCAGGCCCGGACAGGGAATAACGAATTCACCCCTCCACTTT
TRBV6-8	TRBJ1-2	TRBD1	NA	15	CASSYSMTGNYGYTF	TGTGCCAGCAGTTACTCGATGACAGGGAACTATGGCTACACCTTC
TRBV11-1	TRBJ2-5	NA	NA	16	CASSLASGRPGETQYF	TGTGCCAGCAGCTTAGCGTCTGGTCGGCCAGGGGAGACCCAGTACTTC
TRBV6-1	TRBJ2-6	TRBD2	NA	17	CASSPVGGAWGANVLTF	TGTGCCAGCAGTCCCGTCGGGGGGGCGTGGGGGGCCAACGTCCTGACTTTC
TRBV28	TRBJ1-6	NA	NA	16	CASRRTGDHYNSPLHF	TGTGCCAGCAGGCGAACAGGCGACCACTATAATTCACCCCTCCACTTT
TRBV6-1	TRBJ1-6	TRBD1	many	16	CASSHGTGAWDSPLHF	TGTGCCAGCAGCCACGGGACAGGGGCTTGGGATTCACCCCTCCACTTT
TRBV5-6	TRBJ1-1	TRBD1	NA	13	CASSPQGGGEAFF	TGTGCCAGCAGCCCACAGGGGGGTGGTGAAGCTTTCTTT
TRBV7-4	TRBJ1-2	NA	NA	12	CASSLPGYGYTF	TGTGCCAGCAGCTTACCGGGCTATGGCTACACCTTC
TRBV9	TRBJ2-3	TRBD2	NA	16	CASSVGAAGGADTQYF	TGTGCCAGCAGCGTAGGCGCAGCGGGGGGCGCAGATACGCAGTATTTT
TRBV7-6	TRBJ2-7	NA	few	17	CASSSGAQGSPSYEQYF	TGTGCCAGCAGCTCCGGAGCGCAGGGGAGTCCCTCCTACGAGCAGTACTTC
TRBV20-1	TRBJ1-2	NA	few	13	CSARDRVHYGYTF	TGCAGTGCTAGAGATAGGGTTCACTATGGCTACACCTTC
TRBV7-6	TRBJ1-1	TRBD1	NA	15	CASSPGTGGIAEAFF	TGTGCCAGCAGCCCCGGGACAGGGGGAATTGCTGAAGCTTTCTTT
TRBV12-3/TRBV12-4	TRBJ1-1	NA	NA	13	CASSFSGSTEAFF	TGTGCCAGCAGTTTCTCAGGGAGCACTGAAGCTTTCTTT
TRBV5-1	TRBJ2-1	NA	NA	16	CASSLDPRHNSLEQFF	TGCGCCAGCAGCTTGGACCCGAGACACAACTCGTTGGAGCAGTTCTTC
TRBV7-8	TRBJ2-5	NA	NA	14	CASSTWAGWETQYF	TGTGCCAGCAGCACGTGGGCGGGGTGGGAGACCCAGTACTTC
TRBV4-1	TRBJ1-5	NA	NA	14	CASSQDGGNQPQHF	TGCGCCAGCAGCCAAGACGGGGGCAATCAGCCCCAGCATTTT
TRBV6-1	TRBJ2-3	TRBD1	many	15	CASSDRTGSADTQYF	TGTGCCAGCAGTGACCGGACAGGCAGTGCAGATACGCAGTATTTT
TRBV7-8	TRBJ1-6	TRBD1	few	16	CASSLVAGTGGSPLHF	TGTGCCAGCAGCCTAGTCGCCGGGACAGGGGGTTCACCCCTCCACTTT
TRBV15	TRBJ2-2	TRBD2	NA	21	CATSSPITGTSGGANTGELFF	TGTGCCACCAGCAGTCCCATTACCGGGACTAGCGGGGGAGCGAACACCGGGGAGCTGTTTTTT
TRBV5-1	TRBJ2-1	NA	NA	18	CASSLAFSDGQLNNEQFF	TGCGCCAGCAGCTTGGCCTTTTCCGATGGACAGCTCAACAATGAGCAGTTCTTC
TRBV10-3	TRBJ2-1	TRBD2	NA	15	CAISGSSGGVDEQFF	TGTGCCATCAGTGGATCTAGCGGGGGTGTGGATGAGCAGTTCTTC
TRBV18	TRBJ2-2	TRBD1	few	15	CASSQGQVGTGELFF	TGTGCCAGCTCACAAGGACAGGTCGGCACCGGGGAGCTGTTTTTT
TRBV4-2	TRBJ1-4	NA	once	17	CASSQDPSVVTNEKLFF	TGTGCCAGCAGCCAAGACCCATCAGTCGTAACTAATGAAAAACTGTTTTTT
TRBV5-6	TRBJ1-2	NA	NA	13	CASSYGGSYGYTF	TGTGCCAGCAGCTATGGGGGTAGCTATGGCTACACCTTC
TRBV7-1	TRBJ2-7	NA	few	14	CASSSDTISYEQYF	TGTGCCAGCAGCTCCGACACCATATCCTACGAGCAGTACTTC
TRBV6-2/TRBV6-3	TRBJ1-1	NA	many	15	CASSYRPYLNTEAFF	TGTGCCAGCAGTTACCGTCCTTACCTGAACACTGAAGCTTTCTTT
TRBV6-5	TRBJ2-3	NA	NA	15	CASSYSTGHTDTQYF	TGTGCCAGCAGTTACTCTACGGGCCACACAGATACGCAGTATTTT
TRBV7-9	TRBJ2-3	NA	few	15	CASRSQGMGTDTQYF	TGTGCCAGCCGGTCGCAGGGGATGGGCACAGATACGCAGTATTTT
TRBV19	TRBJ2-1	NA	few	13	CASSIGSRNEQFF	TGTGCCAGTAGTATAGGGTCCCGGAATGAGCAGTTCTTC
TRBV7-3	TRBJ2-1	NA	few	13	CASSSENRVEQFF	TGTGCCAGCAGCTCCGAGAACAGGGTTGAGCAGTTCTTC
TRBV19	TRBJ2-5	NA	NA	15	CASSMSTNPGETQYF	TGTGCCAGTAGTATGTCGACGAACCCGGGGGAGACCCAGTACTTC
TRBV7-9	TRBJ1-1	NA	NA	12	CASSPGPSEAFF	TGTGCCAGCAGCCCGGGACCCTCCGAGGCTTTCTTT
TRBV27	TRBJ2-2	NA	NA	13	CATRNTNTGELFF	TGTGCCACGCGAAACACGAACACCGGGGAGCTGTTTTTT
TRBV6-2/TRBV6-3	TRBJ1-2	NA	NA	13	CASSYATVYGYTF	TGTGCCAGCAGTTACGCGACAGTCTATGGCTACACCTTC
TRBV4-2	TRBJ1-4	NA	NA	19	CASSQDLLGGLNANEKLFF	TGTGCCAGCAGCCAAGATTTGCTCGGGGGCCTTAACGCTAATGAAAAACTGTTTTTT
TRBV5-3	TRBJ1-1	NA	NA	16	CASSLEAGLKNTEAFF	TGTGCCAGCAGCTTGGAGGCAGGGCTTAAGAACACTGAAGCTTTCTTT
TRBV6-8	TRBJ2-5	NA	NA	13	CASSNSKGETQYF	TGTGCCAGCAGCAACTCAAAAGGCGAGACCCAGTACTTC
TRBV24-1	TRBJ2-1	TRBD1	NA	14	CATSGHRGFDEQFF	TGTGCCACCAGTGGCCACAGGGGGTTTGATGAGCAGTTCTTC
TRBV6-6	TRBJ2-2	TRBD2	NA	17	CASSYPLAGGNTGELFF	TGTGCCAGCAGCTACCCCCTAGCGGGGGGGAACACCGGGGAGCTGTTTTTT
TRBV6-1	TRBJ2-1	NA	NA	14	CASSESVLGDEQFF	TGTGCCAGCAGTGAGTCAGTTCTGGGGGATGAGCAGTTCTTC
TRBV5-1	TRBJ1-5	NA	NA	13	CASSKELNQPQHF	TGCGCCAGCAGCAAGGAACTCAATCAGCCCCAGCATTTT
TRBV20-1	TRBJ2-3	NA	once	13	CSARALSTDTQYF	TGCAGTGCTAGAGCTCTTAGCACAGATACGCAGTATTTT
TRBV7-2	TRBJ1-1	NA	many	16	CASSLDSGRAGTEAFF	TGTGCCAGCAGCTTAGACTCGGGCAGGGCAGGAACTGAAGCTTTCTTT
TRBV6-2/TRBV6-3	TRBJ2-1	TRBD1	NA	13	CASGWTGFREQFF	TGTGCCAGCGGGTGGACAGGGTTCCGTGAGCAGTTCTTC
TRBV11-2	TRBJ2-3	NA	NA	11	CASSRVDTQYF	TGTGCCAGCAGCCGCGTGGATACGCAGTATTTT
TRBV4-1	TRBJ2-7	TRBD1	few	16	CASSQSTGTGHYEQYF	TGCGCCAGCAGCCAGAGCACTGGGACAGGGCACTACGAGCAGTACTTC
TRBV28	TRBJ2-7	NA	medium-sized	13	CASRLPGLYEQYF	TGTGCCAGCAGGCTCCCGGGACTCTACGAGCAGTACTTC
TRBV10-3	TRBJ1-4	NA	NA	14	CAIGGEKISEKLFF	TGTGCCATCGGCGGGGAGAAGATTAGCGAAAAACTGTTTTTT
TRBV11-2	TRBJ1-2	NA	NA	15	CASSLGPGANYGYTF	TGTGCCAGCAGCTTAGGCCCGGGAGCTAACTATGGCTACACCTTC
TRBV6-1	TRBJ2-3	TRBD1	few	15	CASSSYRGRADTQYF	TGTGCCAGCAGTTCCTACAGGGGTCGCGCAGATACGCAGTATTTT
TRBV7-2	TRBJ2-1	TRBD1	NA	15	CASSPTGTVLNEQFF	TGTGCCAGCAGTCCTACCGGGACAGTCTTGAATGAGCAGTTCTTC
TRBV20-1	TRBJ1-2	NA	NA	15	CSASQSGRAAGGYTF	TGCAGTGCTTCCCAGAGCGGCAGGGCCGCTGGTGGCTACACCTTC